This is a list of T cell receptor beta chains from one sample in a study of T cells in Graves' hyperthyroidism and ophthalmopathy. TCRdb re-analysed the multiplex PCR reads in MiXCR, keeping a single row per CDR3 protein. The table includes about 380,000 distinct CDR3 sequences, approximately 13% detected once. The sequencing sample was made of blood. The receptor set was obtained from a man aged 25 to 40 with Graves' hyperthyroidism that later progressed to Graves' ophthalmopathy. CDR3s include the opening cysteine and the closing phenylalanine or tryptophan. Each record gives: J gene, V gene, CDR3 protein.

J: TRBJ2-7
V: TRBV5-4
CDR3: CASSLLGGAYGQYF

J: TRBJ2-3
V: TRBV7-9
CDR3: CASSSETRTTDTQYF

J: TRBJ2-7
V: TRBV2
CDR3: CASTQGAFEQYF

J: TRBJ2-2
V: TRBV7-9
CDR3: CASTPPPAGGNTGELFF

J: TRBJ1-1
V: TRBV9
CDR3: CASSVGEYLGGGAFF

J: TRBJ1-1
V: TRBV29-1
CDR3: CSVLGHPNTEAFF

J: TRBJ1-6
V: TRBV5-1
CDR3: CASSWQGATSPLHF

J: TRBJ1-2
V: TRBV11-2
CDR3: CASSQSVWGRGQGYGYTF

J: TRBJ1-2
V: TRBV30
CDR3: CAWSGQGHYGYTF

J: TRBJ1-4
V: TRBV28
CDR3: CASSLQGLNEKLFF

J: TRBJ1-1
V: TRBV12-3/TRBV12-4
CDR3: CASSPTGGPDDDFF

J: TRBJ2-7
V: TRBV20-1
CDR3: CSASSRSSYEQYF

J: TRBJ2-4
V: TRBV12-3/TRBV12-4
CDR3: CASSVDRAKNIQYF

J: TRBJ2-3
V: TRBV12-3/TRBV12-4
CDR3: CASEGQGTDTQYF

J: TRBJ2-3
V: TRBV7-3
CDR3: CASSLIGGPDTQYF

J: TRBJ2-7
V: TRBV11-2
CDR3: CASSLDYRGYEQYF

J: TRBJ2-3
V: TRBV2
CDR3: CASLPTSGGTDTQYF

J: TRBJ2-6
V: TRBV9
CDR3: CASSVFGANVLTF

J: TRBJ1-3
V: TRBV7-2
CDR3: CASSSDYNSGNTIYF

J: TRBJ2-7
V: TRBV7-2
CDR3: CASSPAGSFSYEQYF

J: TRBJ2-3
V: TRBV12-3/TRBV12-4
CDR3: CASRTESTDTQYF

J: TRBJ1-2
V: TRBV30
CDR3: CAWTVNFNYGYTF

J: TRBJ2-1
V: TRBV13
CDR3: CASRGGGYNEQFF

J: TRBJ1-2
V: TRBV18
CDR3: CASSRGDRELSNGYTF

J: TRBJ1-1
V: TRBV6-2/TRBV6-3
CDR3: CASSYGVSRGRPNTEAFF

J: TRBJ1-2
V: TRBV28
CDR3: CGTRGYGYTF

J: TRBJ1-5
V: TRBV2
CDR3: CASKGRGVPNQPQHF

J: TRBJ2-6
V: TRBV30
CDR3: CAWSEGGILHGANVLTF

J: TRBJ1-2
V: TRBV7-2
CDR3: CASSLDGTAFYGYTF

J: TRBJ2-1
V: TRBV6-1
CDR3: CASSRGSANYNEQFF

J: TRBJ1-1
V: TRBV6-6
CDR3: CASSYSASRTMNTEAFF

J: TRBJ1-4
V: TRBV15
CDR3: CATSRTRGQGSEKLFF

J: TRBJ1-1
V: TRBV28
CDR3: CASRKQGANTEAFF

J: TRBJ1-5
V: TRBV19
CDR3: CASSALQGASNQPQHF

J: TRBJ2-1
V: TRBV3-1
CDR3: CASSLRHGGVTYNEQFF

J: TRBJ1-2
V: TRBV12-3/TRBV12-4
CDR3: CASSFKRWQGPFGYTF

J: TRBJ1-1
V: TRBV19
CDR3: CASSIGQVNTEAFF

J: TRBJ2-2
V: TRBV2
CDR3: CASSAPWVDTGELFF

J: TRBJ2-7
V: TRBV20-1
CDR3: CSAATPSYEQYF

J: TRBJ1-4
V: TRBV10-3
CDR3: CAIMSQEDEKLFF

J: TRBJ2-5
V: TRBV3-1
CDR3: CASSQTPSGTQYF

J: TRBJ1-3
V: TRBV5-5
CDR3: CASSYGFPGNTIYF

J: TRBJ2-2
V: TRBV7-2
CDR3: CASSLWSREGGELFF

J: TRBJ2-3
V: TRBV28
CDR3: CASSSGTTDTQYF

J: TRBJ1-5
V: TRBV2
CDR3: CASSEDTYSNQPQHF